Listed here are 21 T cell receptor beta chains from one sample, sequenced in a study of technical replicates of blood from a few donors. Libraries were prepared by immunoSEQ multiplex PCR; TCRdb keeps only in-frame clonotypes and omits some of them. The sample holds some 71,000 clones; 95% to 97% are singletons and the top ten take around 0.31%. Sequencing was performed on T cells isolated from PBMCs. The receptors here all came from a human donor in good health.

The chain combines TRBV14 with TRBJ1-5; weak D call: TRBD1 (5 bases). The CDR3 loop spans 17 amino acids. Trimming pared 4 bases from V and 4 bases from J, leaving 20 bases between. From germline, CDR1 is SGHDN and CDR2 FVKESK. The CDR3 nucleotides are TGTGCCAGCAGCCTCAAAAGGACAACACTCCCAAATCAGCCCCAGCATTTT. As protein: CASSLKRTTLPNQPQHF. Combining the CDR3 with reference TRBV14 and TRBJ1-5 gives the whole variable domain EAGVTQFPSHSVIEKGQTVTLRCDPISGHDNLYWYRRVMGKEIKFLLHFVKESKQDESGMPNNRFLAERTGGTYSTLKVQPAELEDSGVYFCASSLKRTTLPNQPQHFGDGTRLSIL.

The chain carries TRBV27 and TRBJ2-7; D not certain. Trimming left V 3 bases short and J 4 bases short, with 22 bases between. Germline V gene sequence: CDR1 MNHEY, CDR2 SMNVEV (reference sequence). The CDR3 runs 17 residues. The CDR3 coding sequence is TGTGCCAGCAGTTTTGGCGGTAAGCAGTCAGATACATACGAGCAGTACTTC. Residues: CASSFGGKQSDTYEQYF.

The chain couples TRBV6-1 to TRBJ1-5; 8 bases match TRBD1. The CDR3 has 15 residues. V was pared by 8 bases and J by 0 bases, with 6 bases of the junction left unmatched. Germline values: CDR1 MNHNS, CDR2 SASEGT. This CDR3 is CASGGTGVSNQPQHF. In DNA form, the CDR3 reads TGTGCCAGCGGGGGGACAGGAGTTAGCAATCAGCCCCAGCATTTT.

This chain joins TRBV2 and TRBJ2-7; 9 nucleotides line up with TRBD1. Germline V gene data show CDR1 as SNHLY and CDR2 as FYNNEI. This CDR3 is 14 amino acids long. J was trimmed by 1 base and V by 4 bases; bases with no gene match: 2. CDR3 protein: CASSVGTGSYEQYF. CDR3 coding DNA: TGTGCCAGCAGTGTAGGGACAGGGTCCTACGAGCAGTACTTC. Together with reference TRBV2 and TRBJ2-7, the CDR3 gives the full variable domain: EPEVTQTPSHQVTQMGQEVILRCVPISNHLYFYWYRQILGQKVEFLVSFYNNEISEKSEIFDDQFSVERPDGSNFTLKIRSTKLEDSAMYFCASSVGTGSYEQYFGPGTRLTVT.

The V call is TRBV27, the J call TRBJ2-3; 10 positions agree with TRBD2. Germline CDR1 reads MNHEY; CDR2 reads SMNVEV (reference sequence). Trimming removed 7 bases from V and 4 bases from J; junction bases left unmatched: 14. The CDR3 extends over 17 amino acids. CDR3 residues: CASKSLGLAEWSDTQYF. CDR3 coding DNA: TGTGCCAGCAAATCCCTAGGACTAGCGGAATGGTCAGATACGCAGTATTTT.

The V call is TRBV15, the J call TRBJ1-1, with 8 bases matching TRBD1. V lost 3 bases, J lost 3 bases, and 6 bases stayed unmatched. The CDR3 extends over 15 amino acids. Germline CDR1 LNHNV, CDR2 YYDKDF (reference sequence). The CDR3 coding sequence is TGTGCCACCAGCAGCTTGACAGGGGTTCACACTGAAGCTTTCTTT. It encodes CATSSLTGVHTEAFF. Full variable domain (remainder filled in from reference TRBV15 and TRBJ1-1): DAMVIQNPRYQVTQFGKPVTLSCSQTLNHNVMYWYQQKSSQAPKLLFHYYDKDFNNEADTPDNFQSRRPNTSFCFLDIRSPGLGDTAMYLCATSSLTGVHTEAFFGQGTRLTVV.

The chain employs TRBV25-1 and TRBJ1-1; TRBD1 matches 7 bases. Germline trimming cut 6 bases from V and 1 base from J; bases unmatched to any gene: 5. This CDR3 is 14 amino acids long. From germline, CDR1 is MGHDK and CDR2 SYGVNS. This chain's CDR3 is CASSLGQRNTEAFF. CDR3 nucleotides: TGTGCCAGCAGCTTGGGACAGAGGAACACTGAAGCTTTCTTT.

The V gene is TRBV6-5, the J gene TRBJ1-5, with a possible D match to TRBD1 (6 bases). This CDR3 has 15 residues. Trimming removed 0 bases at V and 6 bases at J, with 12 bases between. Germline CDR1 and CDR2: MNHEY and SVGAGI. The CDR3 loop reads CASSYSQGRSQPQHF. CDR3 bases: TGTGCCAGCAGTTACTCCCAGGGGCGCAGTCAGCCCCAGCATTTT.

V usage is TRBV6-5 and J usage is TRBJ2-7; 7 bases map to TRBD1. Germline CDR1 and CDR2: MNHEY and SVGAGI. There are 14 residues in the CDR3. Trimming took 7 bases from V and 1 from J; bases not matched to a gene: 7. CDR3 in DNA: TGTGCCAGCACCGAAGGGGGCGGATCCTACGAGCAGTACTTC. Translation gives CASTEGGGSYEQYF.

The chain joins TRBV4-3 to TRBJ1-4; unclear D gene. V lost 2 bases to trimming and J lost 6 bases, with 10 bases between them. CDR3 length: 14 amino acids. CDR1 is LGHNA, CDR2 YSLEER, per germline. The CDR3 region has the DNA TGCGCCAGCAGCCAAACCGCGGTAGATGAAAAACTGTTTTTT. Its translation is CASSQTAVDEKLFF.

This clone has more than one count but fewer than ten. This chain links TRBV4-2 with TRBJ2-5; TRBD2 matches at 7 bases. The germline gives CDR1 LGHNA, CDR2 YNFKEQ. The CDR3 contains 14 residues. V shed 5 bases and J 5 bases; nucleotides not matched to a gene: 8. The CDR3 nucleotides read TGTGCCAGCAGCGATACACTAGCGCCCGAGACCCAGTACTTC. It specifies CASSDTLAPETQYF.

The chain couples TRBV28 to TRBJ2-5, with a weak D call TRBD2 (6 bases). The CDR3 sequence is 13 residues long. Per the germline V gene, CDR1 is MDHEN and CDR2 is SYDVKM. V lost 6 bases and J 1 base, leaving 9 bases between the germline ends. In nucleotides, the CDR3 is TGTGCCAGCAGCGGGACTCCCCAAGAGACCCAGTACTTC. Its protein product is CASSGTPQETQYF. Variable domain in full (rest from reference TRBV28 and TRBJ2-5): DVKVTQSSRYLVKRTGEKVFLECVQDMDHENMFWYRQDPGLGLRLIYFSYDVKMKEKGDIPEGYSVSREKKERFSLILESASTNQTSMYLCASSGTPQETQYFGPGTRLLVL.

V gene TRBV21-1 combines with J gene TRBJ1-2; TRBD1, as called in the table, went unchecked against the DNA. TRBV21-1 is deemed a pseudogene. The CDR3 has 18 amino acids. CDR3 in DNA: TGTGCCAGCAGCAAAGCGCTCCCAGGGATAGGGAAGGACTATGGCTACACCTTC. This translates into CASSKALPGIGKDYGYTF.

The rearrangement uses TRBV7-8 and TRBJ2-5; 7 nucleotides line up with TRBD1. CDR3 length equals 10 residues. Trimming took 8 bases from V and 7 from J; bases not matched to a gene: 1. CDR1 is SGHVS and CDR2 is FQNEAQ in the germline V gene. For the CDR3, the DNA is TGTGCCAGCCGACAGGGGACCCAGTACTTC. Protein sequence: CASRQGTQYF.

The V and J genes are TRBV9 and TRBJ2-1, with D perhaps matching TRBD2 (5 bases). CDR3 length: 16 amino acids. CDR1 is SGDLS and CDR2 is YYNGEE in the germline V gene. V gave up 3 bases and J gave up 5 bases, with 18 bases separating them. The DNA of the CDR3 is TGTGCCAGCAGCGGTACCCTAGCTGCAGGCGACAATGAGCAGTTCTTC. This codes for CASSGTLAAGDNEQFF.

This rearrangement joins TRBV7-9 to TRBJ2-1; 7 bases align to TRBD2. The germline gives CDR1 SEHNR, CDR2 FQNEAQ (reference sequence). The CDR3 runs 17 residues. After removal of 4 bases from V and 7 bases from J, the junction contained 16 bases not matched to a gene. The CDR3 loop is CASSWIYSGPPQNEQFF. CDR3 DNA sequence: TGTGCCAGCAGCTGGATCTATAGCGGGCCTCCCCAGAATGAGCAGTTCTTC.

The chain uses TRBV5-4 and TRBJ1-1; 9 bases align to TRBD1. The CDR3 has 13 amino acids. V lost 10 bases and J lost 0; bases outside the gene matches: 4. Germline V CDR1 and CDR2: SGHNT, YYREEE (reference sequence). This chain's CDR3 is CAGNRGLNTEAFF. DNA of the CDR3: TGTGCCGGAAACAGGGGGCTGAACACTGAAGCTTTCTTT. The whole variable domain, filled in from reference TRBV5-4 and TRBJ1-1, reads ETGVTQSPTHLIKTRGQQVTLRCSSQSGHNTVSWYQQALGQGPQFIFQYYREEENGRGNFPPRFSGLQFPNYSSELNVNALELDDSALYLCAGNRGLNTEAFFGQGTRLTVV.

The chain's CDR3 is CASSQAADAGNEKLFF. DNA for the CDR3: TGTGCCAGCAGCCAAGCGGCGGACGCGGGGAATGAAAAACTGTTTTTT. The V call is TRBV4-2, the J call TRBJ1-4; D ambiguous. V lost 1 base to trimming and J lost 5 bases, with 14 bases between them. This CDR3 has 16 residues. Per germline, CDR1 LGHNA and CDR2 YNFKEQ.

This CDR3 reads CASSETRGSGANVLTF. CDR3 sequence (DNA): TGTGCCAGCAGTGAAACCAGGGGGTCGGGGGCCAACGTCCTGACTTTC. The rearrangement links TRBV2 to TRBJ2-6; 7 bases agree with TRBD1. Germline V gene data show CDR1 as SNHLY and CDR2 as FYNNEI. The CDR3 runs to 16 residues. V was clipped by 2 bases and J by 4 bases; unmatched bases: 5.

This chain joins TRBV6-1 and TRBJ2-2, with a weak D call TRBD1 (5 bases). In germline, CDR1 is MNHNS, CDR2 SASEGT. CDR3 length equals 12 residues. Trimming pared 8 bases from V and 6 bases from J, leaving 10 bases between. The CDR3 reads CASDGRAGELFF. CDR3 bases: TGTGCCAGCGACGGCAGGGCCGGGGAGCTGTTTTTT.

The chain is built from TRBV27 and TRBJ1-5; weak D call: TRBD1 (6 bases). The ends were cut back, 8 bases at V and 4 bases at J, with 9 bases in the middle. The CDR3 has 12 amino acids. In germline, CDR1 is MNHEY, CDR2 SMNVEV (reference sequence). CDR3: CASATGNQPQHF. The CDR3 DNA reads TGTGCCAGCGCGACAGGAAATCAGCCCCAGCATTTT.